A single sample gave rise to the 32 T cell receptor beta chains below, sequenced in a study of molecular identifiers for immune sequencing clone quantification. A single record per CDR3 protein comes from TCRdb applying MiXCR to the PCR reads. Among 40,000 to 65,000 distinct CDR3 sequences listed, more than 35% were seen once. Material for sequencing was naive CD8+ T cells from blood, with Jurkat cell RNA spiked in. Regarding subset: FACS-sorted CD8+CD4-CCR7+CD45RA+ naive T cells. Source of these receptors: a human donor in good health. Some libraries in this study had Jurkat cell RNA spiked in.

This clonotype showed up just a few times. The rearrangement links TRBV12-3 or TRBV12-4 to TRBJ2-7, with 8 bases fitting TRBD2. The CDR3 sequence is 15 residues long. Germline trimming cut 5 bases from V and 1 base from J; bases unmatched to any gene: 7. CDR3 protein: CASSQSGSQSYEQYF. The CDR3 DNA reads TGTGCCAGCAGTCAAAGCGGGAGTCAATCCTACGAGCAGTACTTC.

The CDR3 coding sequence is TGCGCCAGCAGCCAGTGGACAGGCCGAGAGCAGTACTTC. This translates into CASSQWTGREQYF. The chain couples TRBV4-3 to TRBJ2-7, with 7 positions matching TRBD1. CDR1 is LGHNA, CDR2 YSLEER, per germline. The V segment lost 3 bases and the J segment 7 bases; nucleotides outside the gene matches: 6. The CDR3 totals 13 residues.

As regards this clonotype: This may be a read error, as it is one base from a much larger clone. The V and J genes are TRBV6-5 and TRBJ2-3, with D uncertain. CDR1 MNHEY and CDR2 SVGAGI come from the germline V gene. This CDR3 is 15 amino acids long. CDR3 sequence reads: CASGYPHREADTQYF. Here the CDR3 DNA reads TGTGCCAGCGGTTACCCGCATAGAGAGGCAGATACGCAGTATTTT.

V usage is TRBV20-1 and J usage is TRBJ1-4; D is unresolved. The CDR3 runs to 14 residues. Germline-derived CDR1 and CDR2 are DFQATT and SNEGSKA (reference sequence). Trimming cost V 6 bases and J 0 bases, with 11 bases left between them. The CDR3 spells CSAPKGATNEKLFF. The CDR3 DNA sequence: TGCAGTGCCCCGAAGGGTGCAACTAATGAAAAACTGTTTTTT.

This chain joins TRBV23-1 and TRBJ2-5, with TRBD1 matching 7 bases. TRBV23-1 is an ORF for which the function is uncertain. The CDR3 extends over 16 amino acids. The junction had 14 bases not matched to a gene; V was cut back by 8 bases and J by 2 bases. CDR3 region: CASLFTRTGRQETQYF. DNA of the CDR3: TGCGCCAGCTTATTTACCCGGACAGGCCGGCAAGAGACCCAGTACTTC.

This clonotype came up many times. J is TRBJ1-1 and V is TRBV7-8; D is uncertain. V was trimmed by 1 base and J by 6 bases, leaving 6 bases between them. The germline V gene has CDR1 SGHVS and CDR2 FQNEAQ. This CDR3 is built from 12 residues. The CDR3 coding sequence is TGTGCCAGCAGCTTAGGTGGGGCTGAAGCTTTCTTT. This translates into CASSLGGAEAFF.

The CDR3 here is CASSVSQGDDYGYTF. In DNA, the CDR3 is TGTGCCAGCAGCGTGAGTCAGGGCGACGACTATGGCTACACCTTC. The V call is TRBV5-6, the J call TRBJ1-2, with D perhaps matching TRBD1 (5 bases). With 4 bases removed from V and 3 bases from J, the gap between germline ends came to 16 bases. The CDR3 is 15 amino acids. CDR1 and CDR2 from the germline V gene are SGHDT and YYEEEE.

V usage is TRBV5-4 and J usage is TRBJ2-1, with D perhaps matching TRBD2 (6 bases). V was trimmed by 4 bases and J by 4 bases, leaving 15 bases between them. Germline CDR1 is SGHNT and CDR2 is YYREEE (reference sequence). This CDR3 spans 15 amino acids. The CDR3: CASSGGLSTYNEQFF. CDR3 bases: TGTGCCAGCAGCGGGGGACTCTCGACTTACAATGAGCAGTTCTTC.

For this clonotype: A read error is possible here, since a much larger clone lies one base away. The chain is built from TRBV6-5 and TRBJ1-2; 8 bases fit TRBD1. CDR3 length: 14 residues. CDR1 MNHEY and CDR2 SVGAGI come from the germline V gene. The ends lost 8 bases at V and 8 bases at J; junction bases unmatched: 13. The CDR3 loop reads CASRPSQGARGYTF. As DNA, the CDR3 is TGTGCCAGCCGCCCGTCGCAGGGGGCGCGGGGCTACACCTTC.

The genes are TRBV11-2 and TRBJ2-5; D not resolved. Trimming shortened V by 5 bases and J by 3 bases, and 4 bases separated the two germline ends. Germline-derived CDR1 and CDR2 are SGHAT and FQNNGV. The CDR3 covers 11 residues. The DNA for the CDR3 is TGTGCCAGCAGCCGGGAAGAGACCCAGTACTTC. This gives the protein CASSREETQYF.

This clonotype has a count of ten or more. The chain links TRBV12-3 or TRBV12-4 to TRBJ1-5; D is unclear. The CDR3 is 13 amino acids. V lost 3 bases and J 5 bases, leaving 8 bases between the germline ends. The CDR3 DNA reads TGTGCCAGCAGTTTCGGAGCCGATCAGCCCCAGCATTTT. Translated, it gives CASSFGADQPQHF.

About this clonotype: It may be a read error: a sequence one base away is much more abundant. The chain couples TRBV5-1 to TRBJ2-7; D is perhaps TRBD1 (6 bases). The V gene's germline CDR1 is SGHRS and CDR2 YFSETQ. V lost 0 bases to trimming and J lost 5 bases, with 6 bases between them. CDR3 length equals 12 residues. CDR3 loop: CASSLDRDEQYF. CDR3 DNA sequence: TGCGCCAGCAGCTTGGACAGGGACGAGCAGTACTTC.

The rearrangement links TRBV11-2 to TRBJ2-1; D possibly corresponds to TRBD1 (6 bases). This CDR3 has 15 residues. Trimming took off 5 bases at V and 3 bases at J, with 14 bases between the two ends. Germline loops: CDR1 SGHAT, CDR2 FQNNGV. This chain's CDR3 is CASSTDSRFYNEQFF. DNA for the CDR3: TGTGCCAGCAGCACGGACAGTAGATTCTACAATGAGCAGTTCTTC.

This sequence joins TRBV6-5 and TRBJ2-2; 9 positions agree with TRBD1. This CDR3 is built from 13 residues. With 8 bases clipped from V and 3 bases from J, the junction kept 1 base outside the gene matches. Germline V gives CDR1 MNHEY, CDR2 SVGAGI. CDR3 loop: CASGQGYTGELFF. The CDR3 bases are TGTGCCAGCGGACAGGGGTACACCGGGGAGCTGTTTTTT.

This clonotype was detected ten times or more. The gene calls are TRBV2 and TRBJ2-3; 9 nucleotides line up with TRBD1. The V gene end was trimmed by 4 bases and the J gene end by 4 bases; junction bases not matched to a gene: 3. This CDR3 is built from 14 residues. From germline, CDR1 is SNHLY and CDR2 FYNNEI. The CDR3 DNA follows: TGTGCCAGCAGTGCGGGACAGGGCGCAGATACGCAGTATTTT. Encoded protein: CASSAGQGADTQYF.

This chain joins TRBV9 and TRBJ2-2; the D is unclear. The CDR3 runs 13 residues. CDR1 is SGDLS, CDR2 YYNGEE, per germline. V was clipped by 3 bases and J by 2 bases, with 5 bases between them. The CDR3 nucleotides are TGTGCCAGCAGCGCGCCAAACACCGGGGAGCTGTTTTTT. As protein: CASSAPNTGELFF.

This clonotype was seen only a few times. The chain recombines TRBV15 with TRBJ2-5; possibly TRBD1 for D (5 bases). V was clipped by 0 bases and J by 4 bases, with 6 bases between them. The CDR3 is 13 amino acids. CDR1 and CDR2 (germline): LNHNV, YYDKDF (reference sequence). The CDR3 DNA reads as TGTGCCACCAGCAGAGAAAGGGGAGAGACCCAGTACTTC. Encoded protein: CATSRERGETQYF.

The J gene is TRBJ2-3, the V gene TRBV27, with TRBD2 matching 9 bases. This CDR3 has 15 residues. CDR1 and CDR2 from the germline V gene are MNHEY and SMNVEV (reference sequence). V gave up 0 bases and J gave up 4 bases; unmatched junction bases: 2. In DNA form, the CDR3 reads TGTGCCAGCAGTTTATCCAGCGGGAGGTCAGATACGCAGTATTTT. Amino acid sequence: CASSLSSGRSDTQYF.

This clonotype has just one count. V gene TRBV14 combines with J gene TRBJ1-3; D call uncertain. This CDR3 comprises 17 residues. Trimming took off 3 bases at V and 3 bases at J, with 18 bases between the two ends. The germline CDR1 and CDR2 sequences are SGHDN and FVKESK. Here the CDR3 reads CASSHHPPRSVGNTIYF. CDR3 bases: TGTGCCAGCAGCCATCACCCCCCCCGGTCAGTTGGAAACACCATATATTTT.

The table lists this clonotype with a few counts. Here the CDR3 DNA reads TGTGCCAGCAGCTACAGGGTCTCTGGGGCCAACGTCCTGACTTTC. Protein: CASSYRVSGANVLTF. The V gene is TRBV12-3 or TRBV12-4, the J gene TRBJ2-6; possible D gene TRBD1, 6 bases. Trimming pared 6 bases from V and 0 bases from J, leaving 9 bases between. The CDR3 loop spans 15 amino acids.

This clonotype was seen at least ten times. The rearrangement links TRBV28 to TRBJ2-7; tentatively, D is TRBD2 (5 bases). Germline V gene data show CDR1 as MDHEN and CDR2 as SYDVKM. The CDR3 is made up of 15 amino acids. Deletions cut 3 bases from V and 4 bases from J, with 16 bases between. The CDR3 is CASSFPGVGVYEQYF. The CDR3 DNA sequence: TGTGCCAGCAGTTTCCCCGGGGTTGGGGTTTACGAGCAGTACTTC.

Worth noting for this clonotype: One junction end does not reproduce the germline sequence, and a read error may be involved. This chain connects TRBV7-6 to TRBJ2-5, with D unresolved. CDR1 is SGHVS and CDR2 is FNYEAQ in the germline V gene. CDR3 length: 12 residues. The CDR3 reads CASSLGDETQNF. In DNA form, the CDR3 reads TGTGCCAGCAGCTTAGGGGATGAGACCCAGAACTTC.

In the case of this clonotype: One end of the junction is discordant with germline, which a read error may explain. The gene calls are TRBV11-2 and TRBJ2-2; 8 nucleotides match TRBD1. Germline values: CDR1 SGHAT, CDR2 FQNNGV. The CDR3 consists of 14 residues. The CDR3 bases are TGTGCCAGCAGCTCCCGACAGGGGACCGGGGAGCTGTTATTT. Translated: CASSSRQGTGELLF. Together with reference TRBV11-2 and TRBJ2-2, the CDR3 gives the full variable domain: EAGVAQSPRYKIIEKRQSVAFWCNPISGHATLYWYQQILGQGPKLLIQFQNNGVVDDSQLPKDRFSAERLKGVDSTLKIQPAKLEDSAVYLCASSSRQGTGELLFGEGSRLTVL.

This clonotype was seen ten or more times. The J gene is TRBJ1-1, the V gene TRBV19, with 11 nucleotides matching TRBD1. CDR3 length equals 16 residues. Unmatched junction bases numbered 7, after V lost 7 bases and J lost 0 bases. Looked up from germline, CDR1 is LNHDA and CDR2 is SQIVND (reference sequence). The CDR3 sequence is CASNPDRGLMNTEAFF. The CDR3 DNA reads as TGTGCCAGTAACCCGGACAGGGGGCTTATGAACACTGAAGCTTTCTTT.

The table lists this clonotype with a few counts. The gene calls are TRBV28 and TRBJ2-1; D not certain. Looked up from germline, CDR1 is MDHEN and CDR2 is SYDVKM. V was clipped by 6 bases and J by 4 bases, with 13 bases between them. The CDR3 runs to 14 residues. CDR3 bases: TGTGCCAGCAGACACCCTGACTGGTACAATGAGCAGTTCTTC. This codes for CASRHPDWYNEQFF.

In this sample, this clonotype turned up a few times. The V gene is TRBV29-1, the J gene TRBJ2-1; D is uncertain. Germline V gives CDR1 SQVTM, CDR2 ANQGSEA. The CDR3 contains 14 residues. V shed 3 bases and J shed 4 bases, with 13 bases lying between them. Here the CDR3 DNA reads TGCAGCGTTGAGACGCCTGAGCATTACAATGAGCAGTTCTTC. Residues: CSVETPEHYNEQFF.

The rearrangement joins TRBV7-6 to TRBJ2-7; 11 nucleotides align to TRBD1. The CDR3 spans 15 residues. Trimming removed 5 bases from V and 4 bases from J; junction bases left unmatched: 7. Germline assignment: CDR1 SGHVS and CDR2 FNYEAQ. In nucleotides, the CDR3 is TGTGCCAGCAGCCGGACAGGGGGCTTAGGTTACGAGCAGTACTTC. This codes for CASSRTGGLGYEQYF.

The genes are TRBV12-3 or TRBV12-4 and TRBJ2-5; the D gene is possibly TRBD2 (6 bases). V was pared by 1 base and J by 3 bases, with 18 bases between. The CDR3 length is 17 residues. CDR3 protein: CASSLGRGGRLKETQYF. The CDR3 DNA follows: TGTGCCAGCAGTTTAGGGCGGGGTGGGAGACTCAAAGAGACCCAGTACTTC.

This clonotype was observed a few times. The DNA for the CDR3 is TGTGCCAGCAGCCCCTGGGACAGGGTTGGCAATGAGCAGTTCTTC. Translated: CASSPWDRVGNEQFF. The chain recombines TRBV7-6 with TRBJ2-1; 9 nucleotides line up with TRBD1. The germline V gene has CDR1 SGHVS and CDR2 FNYEAQ. The J segment lost 6 bases and the V segment lost 5 bases, leaving 8 bases of the junction unmatched. CDR3 length: 15 residues.

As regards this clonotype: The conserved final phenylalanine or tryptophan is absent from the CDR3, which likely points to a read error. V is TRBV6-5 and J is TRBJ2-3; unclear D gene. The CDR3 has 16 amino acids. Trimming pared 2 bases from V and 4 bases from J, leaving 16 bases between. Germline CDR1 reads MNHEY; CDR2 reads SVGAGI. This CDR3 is CASSYLPAAGADTQYY. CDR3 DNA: TGTGCCAGCAGTTACCTCCCCGCAGCTGGCGCAGATACGCAGTATTAT.

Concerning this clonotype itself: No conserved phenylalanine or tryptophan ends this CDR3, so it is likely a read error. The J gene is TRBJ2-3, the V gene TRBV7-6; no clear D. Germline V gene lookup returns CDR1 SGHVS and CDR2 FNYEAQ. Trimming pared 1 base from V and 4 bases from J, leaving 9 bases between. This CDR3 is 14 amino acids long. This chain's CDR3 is CASSLGFGPDTQYL. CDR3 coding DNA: TGTGCCAGCAGCTTAGGTTTCGGTCCAGATACGCAGTATCTT.

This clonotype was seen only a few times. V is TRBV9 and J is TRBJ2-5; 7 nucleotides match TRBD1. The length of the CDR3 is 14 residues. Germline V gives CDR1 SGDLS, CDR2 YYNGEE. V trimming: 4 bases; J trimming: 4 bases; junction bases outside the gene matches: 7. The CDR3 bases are TGTGCCAGCAGCTCATCGACAGGGACAGAGACCCAGTACTTC. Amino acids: CASSSSTGTETQYF.